This T cell receptor (beta chain) was recorded in a study of T cells in Graves' hyperthyroidism and ophthalmopathy. Overall study results and limits: Most clonotypes expanded in the thyroid (above 0.001) were also present in blood.

This clonotype was seen more than once but under ten times. Its specificity is unknown. What was amplified from RNA transcripts were TCR beta CDR3 regions. RT-PCR in the first round (using the HTBI primer set) targeted the TCR CDR3. MiXCR was run by TCRdb on the multiplex PCR reads, yielding one entry per CDR3 protein. The table shows some 350,000 distinct CDR3 sequences, with approximately 25% occurring only once. V shed 2 bases and J 4 bases; nucleotides not matched to a gene: 7. CDR3 length: 15 residues. Germline assignment: CDR1 SEHNR and CDR2 FQNEAQ (reference sequence). Thyroid ultrasound and orbital computed tomography, with clinical symptoms and serum thyroxine and TRAb, informed diagnoses.

The sequenced sample consisted of blood. The TCR originated in a man over 45 with Graves' hyperthyroidism. This rearrangement joins TRBV7-9 to TRBJ2-7; 8 nucleotides align to TRBD2. CDR3: CASSLPAGGGYEQYF. DNA for the CDR3: TGTGCCAGCAGCTTACCGGCGGGAGGTGGTTACGAGCAGTACTTC.